This TCR beta chain was sequenced during a study of blood T cell repertoires in COVID-19. Study-wide background: Collection of acute and convalescent COVID-19 samples took place in the United States, Italy and Spain. Nucleic acid was either cDNA or gDNA, and it came from T cells, B-cell-depleted T cells, or PBMCs.

V was shortened by 5 bases and J by 9 bases, with 8 bases between the two germline ends. There are 11 residues in the CDR3. Authors' processing steps: Amplification with reference gene primers provided the estimates of nucleated cell counts. TCRdb keeps only in-frame clones here, not all; method: immunoSEQ multiplex PCR. V and J calls and clone size are as listed in that table; D and trimming were resolved from the DNA. The sample yields roughly 160,000 clones, more than 70% seen once. The source is a woman between 70 and 85 years old who had recovered from COVID-19. The chain joins TRBV12-3 or TRBV12-4 to TRBJ1-5, with a possible D match to TRBD1 (5 bases). Sequenced sample: peripheral blood. The CDR3, as DNA: TGTGCCAGCAGTCCCGGGGGGCCCCAGCATTTT. Amino acid sequence: CASSPGGPQHF.